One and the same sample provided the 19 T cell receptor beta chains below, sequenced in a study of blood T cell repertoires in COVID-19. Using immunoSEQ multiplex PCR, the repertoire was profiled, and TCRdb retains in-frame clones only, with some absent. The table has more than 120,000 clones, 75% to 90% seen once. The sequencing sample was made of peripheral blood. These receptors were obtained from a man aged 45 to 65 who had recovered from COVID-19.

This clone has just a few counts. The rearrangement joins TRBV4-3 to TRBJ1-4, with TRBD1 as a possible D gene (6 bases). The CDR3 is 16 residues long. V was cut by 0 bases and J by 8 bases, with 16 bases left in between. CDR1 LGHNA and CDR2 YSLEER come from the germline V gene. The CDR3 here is CASSQDSLDSPEKLFF. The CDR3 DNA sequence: TGCGCCAGCAGCCAAGATTCCTTGGACAGTCCGGAAAAACTGTTTTTT.

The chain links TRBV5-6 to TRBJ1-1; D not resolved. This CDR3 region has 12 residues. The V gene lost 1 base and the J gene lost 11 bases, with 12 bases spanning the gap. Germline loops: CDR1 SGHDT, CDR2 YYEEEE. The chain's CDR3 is CASSLYRGLAFF. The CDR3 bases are TGTGCCAGCAGCTTGTATCGAGGCTTGGCTTTCTTT.

The CDR3 DNA reads as TGTGCCAGCAGCGGCTTCGACAGGGTCGCTGGAAACACCATATATTTT. It is translated as CASSGFDRVAGNTIYF. The V and J genes are TRBV7-9 and TRBJ1-3; 7 bases align to TRBD1. V shed 5 bases, J shed 2 bases, and the junction held 9 bases outside the gene matches. The CDR3 is 16 residues long. Per germline, CDR1 SEHNR and CDR2 FQNEAQ (reference sequence). Full variable domain (outside the CDR3, taken from reference TRBV7-9 and TRBJ1-3): DTGVSQNPRHKITKRGQNVTFRCDPISEHNRLYWYRQTLGQGPEFLTYFQNEAQLEKSRLLSDRFSAERPKGSFSTLEIQRTEQGDSAMYLCASSGFDRVAGNTIYFGEGSWLTVV.

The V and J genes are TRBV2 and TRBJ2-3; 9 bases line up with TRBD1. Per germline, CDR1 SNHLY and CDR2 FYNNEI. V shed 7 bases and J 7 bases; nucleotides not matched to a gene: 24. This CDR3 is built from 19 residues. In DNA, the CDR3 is TGTGCCAGCACGTCTTTCGAACCCCCCCGGGACAGGGAGGGGAATACGCAGTATTTT. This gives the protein CASTSFEPPRDREGNTQYF.

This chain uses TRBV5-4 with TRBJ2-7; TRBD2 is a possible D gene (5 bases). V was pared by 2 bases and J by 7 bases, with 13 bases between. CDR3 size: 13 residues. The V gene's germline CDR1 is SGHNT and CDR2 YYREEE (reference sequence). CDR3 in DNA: TGTGCCAGCAGCTTATTTCTAGCCCAGGAGCAGTACTTC. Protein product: CASSLFLAQEQYF.

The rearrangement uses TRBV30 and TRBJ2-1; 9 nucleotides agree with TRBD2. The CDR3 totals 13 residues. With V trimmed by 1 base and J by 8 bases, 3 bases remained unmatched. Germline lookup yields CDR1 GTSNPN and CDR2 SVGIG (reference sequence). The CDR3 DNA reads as TGTGCCTGGAGTGGCGGGGGGGCCGATGAGCAGTTCTTC. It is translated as CAWSGGGADEQFF.

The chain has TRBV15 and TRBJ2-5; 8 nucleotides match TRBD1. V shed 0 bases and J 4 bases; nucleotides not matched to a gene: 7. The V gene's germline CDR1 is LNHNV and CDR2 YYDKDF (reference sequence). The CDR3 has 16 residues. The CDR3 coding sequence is TGTGCCACCAGCAGAGACGGGACAGGAGGAGGAGAGACCCAGTACTTC. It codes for CATSRDGTGGGETQYF.

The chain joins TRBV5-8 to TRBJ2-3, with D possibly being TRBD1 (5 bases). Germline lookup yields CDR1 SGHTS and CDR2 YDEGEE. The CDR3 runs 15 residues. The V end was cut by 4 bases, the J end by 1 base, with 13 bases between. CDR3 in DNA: TGTGCCAGCAGCCACCTAGGGGAAGGCACAGATACGCAGTATTTT. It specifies CASSHLGEGTDTQYF. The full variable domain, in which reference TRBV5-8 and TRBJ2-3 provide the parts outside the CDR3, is EAGVTQSPTHLIKTRGQQATLRCSPISGHTSVYWYQQALGLGLQFLLWYDEGEERNRGNFPPRFSGRQFPNYSSELNVNALELEDSALYLCASSHLGEGTDTQYFGPGTRLTVL.

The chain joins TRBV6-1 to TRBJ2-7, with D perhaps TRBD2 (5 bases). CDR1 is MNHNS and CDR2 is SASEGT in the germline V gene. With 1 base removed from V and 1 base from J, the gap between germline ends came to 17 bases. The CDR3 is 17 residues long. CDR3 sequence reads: CASSEVRLLAESYEQYF. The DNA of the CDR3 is TGTGCCAGCAGTGAAGTGAGGCTTCTAGCAGAATCCTACGAGCAGTACTTC.

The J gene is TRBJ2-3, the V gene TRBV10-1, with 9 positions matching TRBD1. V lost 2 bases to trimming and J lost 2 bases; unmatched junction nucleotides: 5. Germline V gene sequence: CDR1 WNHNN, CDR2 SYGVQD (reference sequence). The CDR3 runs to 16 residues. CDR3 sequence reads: CASSEPGQGNTDTQYF. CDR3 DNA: TGCGCCAGCAGTGAGCCCGGACAGGGGAACACAGATACGCAGTATTTT.

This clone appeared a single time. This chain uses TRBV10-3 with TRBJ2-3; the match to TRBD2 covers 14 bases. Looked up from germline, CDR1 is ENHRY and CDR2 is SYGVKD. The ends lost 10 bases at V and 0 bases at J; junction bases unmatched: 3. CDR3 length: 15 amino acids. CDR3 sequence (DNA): TGTGCCACCAGGACTAGCGGGGGGAGCACAGATACGCAGTATTTT. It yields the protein CATRTSGGSTDTQYF.

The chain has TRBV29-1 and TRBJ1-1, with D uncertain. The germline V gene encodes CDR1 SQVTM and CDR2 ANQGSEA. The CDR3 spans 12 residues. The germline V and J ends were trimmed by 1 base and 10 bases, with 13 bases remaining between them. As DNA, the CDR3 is TGCAGCGTTGAAGGAGGAGGAATGGCAGCTTTCTTT. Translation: CSVEGGGMAAFF.

The DNA for the CDR3 is TGCGCCAGCAGCTCGGGACAGCCCTACGAGCAGTACTTC. Its translation is CASSSGQPYEQYF. The V and J genes are TRBV5-1 and TRBJ2-7; 7 nucleotides match TRBD1. V was clipped by 3 bases and J by 2 bases; unmatched bases: 2. CDR3 length equals 13 residues. Germline CDR1 reads SGHRS; CDR2 reads YFSETQ.

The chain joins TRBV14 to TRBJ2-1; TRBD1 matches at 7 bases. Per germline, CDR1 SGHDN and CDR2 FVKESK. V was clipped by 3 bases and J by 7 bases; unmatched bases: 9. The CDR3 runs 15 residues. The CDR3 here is CASSHLDRLGNEQFF. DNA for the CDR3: TGTGCCAGCAGCCACCTGGACAGGCTAGGGAATGAGCAGTTCTTC.

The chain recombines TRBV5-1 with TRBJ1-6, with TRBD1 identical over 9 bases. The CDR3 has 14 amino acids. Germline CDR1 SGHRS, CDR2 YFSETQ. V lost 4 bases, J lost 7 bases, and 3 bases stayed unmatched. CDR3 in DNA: TGCGCCAGCAGCATGGGACAGGGAAATTCACCCCTCCACTTT. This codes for CASSMGQGNSPLHF.

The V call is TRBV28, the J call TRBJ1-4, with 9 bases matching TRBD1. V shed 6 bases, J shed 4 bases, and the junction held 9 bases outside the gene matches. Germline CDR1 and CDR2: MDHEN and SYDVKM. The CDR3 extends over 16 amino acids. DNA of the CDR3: TGTGCCAGCAGGCCAACAGGGGGCCCCCTTAATGAAAAACTGTTTTTT. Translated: CASRPTGGPLNEKLFF.

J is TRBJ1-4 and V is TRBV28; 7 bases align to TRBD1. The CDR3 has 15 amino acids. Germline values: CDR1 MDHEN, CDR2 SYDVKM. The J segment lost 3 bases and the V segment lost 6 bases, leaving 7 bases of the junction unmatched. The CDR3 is CASSYPGQANEKLFF. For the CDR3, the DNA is TGTGCCAGCAGCTACCCCGGACAGGCTAATGAAAAACTGTTTTTT.

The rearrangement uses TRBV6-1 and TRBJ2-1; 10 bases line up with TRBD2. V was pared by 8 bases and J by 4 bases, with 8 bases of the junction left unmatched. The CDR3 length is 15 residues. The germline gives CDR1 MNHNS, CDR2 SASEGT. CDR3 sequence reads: CASSSSGGVYNEQFF. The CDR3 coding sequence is TGTGCCAGCTCCTCGAGCGGGGGGGTTTACAATGAGCAGTTCTTC.

The CDR3 here is CASSVEITGGSAEAFF. The DNA of the CDR3 is TGTGCCAGCAGCGTAGAGATCACAGGGGGTTCGGCTGAAGCTTTCTTT. The rearrangement joins TRBV9 to TRBJ1-1, with TRBD1 identical over 8 bases. The V segment lost 0 bases and the J segment 6 bases; nucleotides outside the gene matches: 10. In germline, CDR1 is SGDLS, CDR2 YYNGEE. The CDR3 covers 16 residues.